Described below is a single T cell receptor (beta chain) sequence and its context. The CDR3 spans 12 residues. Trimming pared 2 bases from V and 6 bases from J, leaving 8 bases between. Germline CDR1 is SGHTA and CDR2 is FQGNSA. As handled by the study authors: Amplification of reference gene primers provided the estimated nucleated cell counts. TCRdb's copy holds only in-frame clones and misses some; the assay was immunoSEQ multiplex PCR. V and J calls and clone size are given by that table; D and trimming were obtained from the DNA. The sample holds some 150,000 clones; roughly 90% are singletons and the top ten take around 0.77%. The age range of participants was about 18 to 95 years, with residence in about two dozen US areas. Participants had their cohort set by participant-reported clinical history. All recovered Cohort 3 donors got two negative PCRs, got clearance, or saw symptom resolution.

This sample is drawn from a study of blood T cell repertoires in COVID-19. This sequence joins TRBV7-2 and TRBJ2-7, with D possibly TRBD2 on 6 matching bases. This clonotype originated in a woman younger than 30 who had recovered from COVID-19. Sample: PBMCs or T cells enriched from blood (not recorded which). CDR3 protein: CASSLYGGEQYF. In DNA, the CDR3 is TGTGCCAGCAGCTTATACGGGGGCGAGCAGTACTTC.